Shown below are 6 T cell receptor beta chains from a single sample sequenced in a study of blood T cell repertoires in COVID-19. TCRdb keeps only in-frame clones here, not all; method: immunoSEQ multiplex PCR. The repertoire holds roughly 70,000 clones, with 80% to 90% as singletons. The material sequenced was peripheral blood. The source is a woman over 75 with active COVID-19.

The genes are TRBV5-1 and TRBJ2-7; 8 nucleotides line up with TRBD2. Germline CDR1 and CDR2: SGHRS and YFSETQ. Germline trimming cut 1 base from V and 2 bases from J; bases unmatched to any gene: 8. CDR3 length equals 16 residues. The CDR3 region has the DNA TGCGCCAGCAGCTTGCGGGGGGGACTAGTCCCCTACGAGCAGTACTTC. Its protein product is CASSLRGGLVPYEQYF.

The J gene is TRBJ2-3, the V gene TRBV18, with 8 nucleotides matching TRBD2. This CDR3 has 15 amino acids. The V segment lost 4 bases and the J segment 4 bases; nucleotides outside the gene matches: 7. The germline V gene encodes CDR1 KGHSH and CDR2 LQKENI. CDR3 amino acids: CASSLHAGGADTQYF. CDR3 sequence (DNA): TGTGCCAGCTCACTCCACGCGGGAGGCGCAGATACGCAGTATTTT. The full variable domain, its missing parts supplied by reference TRBV18 and TRBJ2-3, is NAGVMQNPRHLVRRRGQEARLRCSPMKGHSHVYWYRQLPEEGLKFMVYLQKENIIDESGMPKERFSAEFPKEGPSILRIQQVVRGDSAAYFCASSLHAGGADTQYFGPGTRLTVL.

V gene TRBV23-1 combines with J gene TRBJ1-1; 8 bases agree with TRBD1. TRBV23-1 is annotated as an ORF whose role is uncertain. V trimming: 3 bases; J trimming: 4 bases; junction bases outside the gene matches: 13. The CDR3 runs 17 residues. The CDR3 reads CASSHQAGQGYATEAFF. Written as DNA, the CDR3 is TGCGCCAGCAGTCACCAGGCCGGACAGGGTTACGCCACTGAAGCTTTCTTT.

The rearrangement links TRBV3-1 (or the pseudogene TRBV3-2) to TRBJ2-2; 7 bases map to TRBD1. Germline assignment: CDR1 LGHDT and CDR2 YNNKEL (reference sequence). The CDR3 loop spans 16 amino acids. The trim removed 2 bases at V and 5 bases at J, leaving 8 bases unmatched. CDR3 DNA sequence: TGTGCCAGCAGCCAATTCGACAGGGTTTATACCGGGGAGCTGTTTTTT. It yields the protein CASSQFDRVYTGELFF.

V gene TRBV4-2 combines with J gene TRBJ1-1; tentatively, D is TRBD1 (5 bases). The CDR3 consists of 15 residues. V was cut by 4 bases and J by 1 base, with 13 bases left in between. Per the germline V gene, CDR1 is LGHNA and CDR2 is YNFKEQ. CDR3 coding DNA: TGTGCCAGCAGCCCCTCGGCAGGGAAGAACACTGAAGCTTTCTTT. As protein: CASSPSAGKNTEAFF.

The CDR3 sequence: CASSRGGAGANVLTF. CDR3 DNA sequence: TGTGCCAGCAGCCGGGGGGGCGCTGGGGCCAACGTCCTGACTTTC. The V and J genes are TRBV28 and TRBJ2-6; 8 bases map to TRBD2. Germline lookup yields CDR1 MDHEN and CDR2 SYDVKM. The CDR3 length is 15 residues. V lost 6 bases and J lost 2; bases outside the gene matches: 3. The whole variable domain, remainder taken from reference TRBV28 and TRBJ2-6, is DVKVTQSSRYLVKRTGEKVFLECVQDMDHENMFWYRQDPGLGLRLIYFSYDVKMKEKGDIPEGYSVSREKKERFSLILESASTNQTSMYLCASSRGGAGANVLTFGAGSRLTVL.